Listed below are T cell receptor beta chains from one sample, sequenced in a study of T cell repertoires in cytomegalovirus infection. TCRdb re-called the reads through MiXCR, storing one row per CDR3 protein. The sample includes approximately 320,000 distinct CDR3 sequences, approximately 9.5% of them seen just once. Sequences were obtained from PBMCs. These receptors were collected from a human donor in good health (CMV status not recorded). Some clones in this sample may be carry-over from other donors' samples. Both conserved end residues are part of each CDR3. The D gene is left open where the match is weak. Rows give clone size only sometimes, using once, few, many, or a class for an expanded clone.

.,TRBV11-2,TRBJ1-3,.,CASRWDPSGNTIYF,TGTGCCAGCAGATGGGACCCCTCTGGAAACACCATATATTTT
.,TRBV20-1,TRBJ1-6,.,CSARTDAGSPLHF,TGCAGTGCTAGGACGGATGCGGGGTCACCCCTCCACTTT
.,TRBV7-9,TRBJ2-7,few,CASTPKSGLAYEQYF,TGTGCCAGCACCCCCAAGTCAGGGCTCGCCTACGAGCAGTACTTC
.,TRBV7-2,TRBJ1-4,many,CASSSMDRYNEKLFF,TGTGCCAGCAGCTCCATGGACAGATATAATGAAAAACTGTTTTTT
TRBD1,TRBV10-3,TRBJ1-4,few,CAISPGQGEAKLFF,TGTGCCATCAGTCCGGGACAGGGAGAGGCAAAACTGTTTTTT
.,TRBV2,TRBJ2-7,.,CASSVSANLAEQYF,TGTGCCAGCAGTGTATCCGCGAATCTCGCCGAGCAGTACTTC
.,TRBV10-3,TRBJ2-3,few,CAISERGTDTQYF,TGTGCCATCAGTGAGCGGGGGACAGATACGCAGTATTTT
.,TRBV27,TRBJ2-6,few,CASSLLKGANVLTF,TGTGCCAGCAGTTTGCTGAAGGGGGCCAACGTCCTGACTTTC
.,TRBV6-5,TRBJ1-3,few,CASSGRTAGNTIYF,TGTGCCAGCAGTGGTCGGACAGCTGGAAACACCATATATTTT
TRBD2,TRBV6-5,TRBJ2-1,.,CASSYRGGVGEQFF,TGTGCCAGCAGTTACCGGGGGGGGGTGGGTGAGCAGTTCTTC
TRBD2,TRBV6-6,TRBJ2-1,few,CASRPLGLAGGYEQFF,TGTGCCAGCAGACCCCTCGGACTAGCGGGAGGGTATGAGCAGTTCTTC
.,TRBV3-1,TRBJ2-1,.,CASSQEQGSREQFF,TGTGCCAGCAGCCAAGAACAAGGGTCACGGGAGCAGTTCTTC
TRBD1,TRBV7-2,TRBJ1-2,many,CASSSGTGVSYGYTF,TGTGCCAGCAGCTCTGGGACAGGAGTTTCCTATGGCTACACCTTC
TRBD2,TRBV7-7,TRBJ2-1,many,CASSRWTSALSSYNEQFF,TGTGCCAGCAGCCGATGGACTAGCGCCCTGAGCTCCTACAATGAGCAGTTCTTC
.,TRBV7-2,TRBJ1-1,many,CASSLMGQIEAFF,TGTGCCAGCAGCTTAATGGGGCAGATTGAAGCTTTCTTT
.,TRBV20-1,TRBJ1-1,many,CSATPLRQGIRSEAFF,TGCAGTGCCACCCCCTTGAGGCAGGGGATACGGTCTGAAGCTTTCTTT
.,TRBV7-2,TRBJ2-6,many,CASSLGGKARSGANVLTF,TGTGCCAGCAGCTTAGGGGGAAAGGCACGCTCTGGGGCCAACGTCCTGACTTTC
TRBD2,TRBV7-2,TRBJ2-7,.,CASSLGALTGGFYEQYF,TGTGCCAGCAGCTTAGGGGCATTGACGGGAGGGTTCTACGAGCAGTACTTC
.,TRBV30,TRBJ1-2,.,CAWSVNAGSFGGYTF,TGTGCCTGGAGTGTAAACGCAGGGTCCTTCGGTGGCTACACCTTC
.,TRBV28,TRBJ2-1,many,CASSPASGGSFEQFF,TGTGCCAGCAGCCCGGCGTCAGGAGGGAGTTTTGAGCAGTTCTTC
.,TRBV7-9,TRBJ1-2,.,CASSPGPAGGYTF,TGTGCCAGCAGCCCGGGACCGGCGGGGGGCTACACCTTC
.,TRBV12-3/TRBV12-4,TRBJ1-2,.,CASSLTLNYGYTF,TGTGCCAGCAGCCTGACGCTGAACTATGGCTACACCTTC
.,TRBV28,TRBJ2-1,few,CASRTPGLHNEQFF,TGTGCCAGCAGGACCCCAGGGCTTCACAATGAGCAGTTCTTC
TRBD1,TRBV7-2,TRBJ2-2,many,CASSPTGLAGELFF,TGTGCCAGCAGCCCGACAGGGTTGGCCGGGGAGCTGTTTTTT
.,TRBV28,TRBJ2-1,.,CATLTPVMDYNEQFF,TGTGCCACCCTAACACCCGTAATGGATTACAATGAGCAGTTCTTC
.,TRBV12-3/TRBV12-4,TRBJ2-1,few,CASIAPSDNEQFF,TGTGCCAGCATAGCGCCTTCCGACAATGAGCAGTTCTTC
TRBD1,TRBV7-6,TRBJ1-2,many,CASSLEPSYRGGYTF,TGTGCCAGCAGCTTAGAGCCTTCTTACAGGGGTGGCTACACCTTC
TRBD1,TRBV28,TRBJ1-2,.,CASRTGAGYTF,TGTGCCAGCAGGACAGGGGCTGGCTACACCTTC
.,TRBV4-3,TRBJ1-2,few,CASSQEQGPYGYTF,TGCGCCAGCAGCCAAGAACAGGGCCCCTATGGCTACACCTTC
.,TRBV12-3/TRBV12-4,TRBJ1-4,many,CATRMGGREKLFF,TGTGCCACACGGATGGGGGGGCGTGAAAAACTGTTTTTT
.,TRBV20-1,TRBJ2-7,many,CSARGLTEFVYEQYF,TGCAGTGCTAGAGGCTTAACGGAGTTTGTCTACGAGCAGTACTTC